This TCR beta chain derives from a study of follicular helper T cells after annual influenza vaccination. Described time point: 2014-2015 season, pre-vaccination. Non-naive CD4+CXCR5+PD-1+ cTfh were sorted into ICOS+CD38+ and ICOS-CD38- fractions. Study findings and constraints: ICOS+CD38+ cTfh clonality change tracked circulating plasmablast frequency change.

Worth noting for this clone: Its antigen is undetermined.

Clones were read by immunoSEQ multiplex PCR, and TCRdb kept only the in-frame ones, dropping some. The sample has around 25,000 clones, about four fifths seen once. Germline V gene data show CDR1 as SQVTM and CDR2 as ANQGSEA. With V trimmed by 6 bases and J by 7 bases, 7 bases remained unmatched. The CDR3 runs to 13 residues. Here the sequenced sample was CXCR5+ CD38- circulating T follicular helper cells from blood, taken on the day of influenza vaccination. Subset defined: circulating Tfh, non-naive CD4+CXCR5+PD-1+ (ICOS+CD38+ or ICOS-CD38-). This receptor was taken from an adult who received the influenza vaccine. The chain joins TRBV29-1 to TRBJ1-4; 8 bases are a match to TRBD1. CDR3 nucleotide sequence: TGCAGCGTAGCGACAGGGGCGGGTGAAAAACTGTTTTTT. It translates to CSVATGAGEKLFF.